This TCR beta chain was found in a study of cytomegalovirus exposure and HLA in healthy donors. General observations from the study: Later analysis suggested links between common viral pathogens and several top significant clusters.

A word on this clone: What it binds is unknown.

J was trimmed by 3 bases and V by 4 bases; bases with no gene match: 8. CDR3 size: 16 residues. Germline values: CDR1 SGHAT, CDR2 FQDESV (reference sequence). The study ran its PCR with 60 Vbeta and 13 Jbeta primers. TCRdb keeps only in-frame clones here, not all; method: immunoSEQ multiplex PCR. The sample contains 150,000 to 200,000 clones, around 77% of which appear only once. The sample consisted of PBMCs. The sequence came from a man aged 55 to 69 in good health and CMV-seronegative. The chain recombines TRBV11-1 with TRBJ2-7, with 11 bases matching TRBD2. The CDR3: CASSSPGTSGNYEQYF. In DNA form, the CDR3 reads TGTGCCAGCAGCTCCCCCGGGACTAGCGGTAACTACGAGCAGTACTTC.